This passage covers 23 T cell receptor beta chains from one sample sequenced in a study of Graves' ophthalmopathy and Graves' hyperthyroidism (dated by TCRdb to between 2018 and 2020). Sequencing was carried out with an Illumina HiSeq 2000. TCR beta CDR3 regions were amplified from RNA transcripts for repertoire sequencing. A first-round RT-PCR used HTBI primers with the Qiagen OneStep RT-PCR kit, followed by a second-round multiplex PCR, size selection and purification. TCRdb reprocessed the public reads (quality trimming at Q25 with fastp, clone calling with MiXCR) and kept in-frame beta chains. Entries that share a CDR3 protein sequence are merged under the most common genes and DNA. The sample data list over a million distinct CDR3 sequences, and about two fifths of these were observed just once. The ten largest account for around 10% of the sample. The specimen was peripheral blood or thyroid tissue (not recorded which). Source of these receptors: an adult man with Graves' hyperthyroidism.

The J gene is TRBJ2-7, the V gene TRBV12-3 or TRBV12-4, with D possibly being TRBD1 (6 bases). Trimming shortened V by 5 bases and J by 3 bases, and 11 bases separated the two germline ends. The CDR3 has 13 amino acids. In nucleotides, the CDR3 is TGTGCCAGCAGTCCACAGGGATTCTACGAGCAGTACTTC. Protein product: CASSPQGFYEQYF.

The gene calls are TRBV12-3 or TRBV12-4 and TRBJ1-1; the D is unclear. V was pared by 8 bases and J by 7 bases, with 26 bases between. The CDR3 has 16 residues. CDR3 sequence reads: CASALASLRSALEAFF. The DNA of the CDR3 is TGTGCCAGCGCTTTGGCTAGTTTAAGGTCAGCACTTGAAGCTTTCTTT.

The sample holds many counts of this clonotype. The chain carries TRBV2 and TRBJ1-5; D unclear. Looked up from germline, CDR1 is SNHLY and CDR2 is FYNNEI. The CDR3 consists of 15 residues. Trimming stripped 8 bases from V and 3 bases from J, with 17 bases between. CDR3: CASRMGGLVNQPQHF. DNA for the CDR3: TGTGCCAGCCGGATGGGTGGGTTAGTCAATCAGCCCCAGCATTTT.

In this sample, this clonotype turned up a few times. The gene calls are TRBV25-1 and TRBJ2-6, with 10 bases aligning to TRBD1. Germline V gene lookup returns CDR1 MGHDK and CDR2 SYGVNS. Germline trimming cut 5 bases from V and 4 bases from J; bases unmatched to any gene: 5. The CDR3 runs 16 residues. CDR3 DNA: TGTGCCAGCAGTTACCAGGGACAGGGGGGGGCCAACGTCCTGACTTTC. Amino acid sequence: CASSYQGQGGANVLTF.

In this sample, this clonotype turned up once. The V call is TRBV6-5, the J call TRBJ2-1; the D gene is possibly TRBD1 (6 bases). Germline-derived CDR1 and CDR2 are MNHEY and SVGAGI. The V end lost 2 bases, the J end lost 4 bases, and 21 bases lay between the germline ends. This CDR3 is 18 amino acids long. CDR3 protein: CASSYPQGRGDIYNEQFF. DNA for the CDR3: TGTGCCAGCAGTTACCCACAGGGAAGGGGCGACATTTACAATGAGCAGTTCTTC.

J is TRBJ2-7 and V is TRBV4-1, with no clear D. The germline V gene encodes CDR1 MGHRA and CDR2 YSYEKL. The V end lost 1 base, the J end lost 3 bases, and 7 bases lay between the germline ends. The CDR3 has 13 amino acids. The CDR3 reads CASSQASDYEQYF. DNA for the CDR3: TGCGCCAGCAGCCAAGCCTCTGACTACGAGCAGTACTTC.

This clonotype was counted only a few times. The chain joins TRBV12-3 or TRBV12-4 to TRBJ1-6; 9 nucleotides align to TRBD1. The CDR3 extends over 16 amino acids. The V gene end was trimmed by 5 bases and the J gene end by 2 bases; junction bases not matched to a gene: 4. In DNA, the CDR3 is TGTGCCAGCAGTGGGGACAGGGCTACCTATAATTCACCCCTCCACTTT. Translating gives CASSGDRATYNSPLHF.

Comments on this clonotype: A much bigger clone sits one base away, suggesting this may be a read error. The chain joins TRBV12-3 or TRBV12-4 to TRBJ1-6; D is perhaps TRBD1 (5 bases). Trimming removed 1 base from V and 14 bases from J, with 9 bases in between. This CDR3 has 12 residues. The CDR3, as DNA: TGTGCCAGCAGTTTAGGGGGGAGGGCCCTCCACTTT. It specifies CASSLGGRALHF.

This clonotype has only a few counts. The chain is built from TRBV19 and TRBJ1-6, with 7 bases fitting TRBD1. Trimming cost V 7 bases and J 3 bases; bases outside gene matches: 6. The CDR3 consists of 15 residues. Germline loops: CDR1 LNHDA, CDR2 SQIVND (reference sequence). DNA of the CDR3: TGTGCCAGTACCCCGGACAGGAGCTATAATTCACCCCTCCACTTT. It translates to CASTPDRSYNSPLHF. Full variable domain (missing parts from reference TRBV19 and TRBJ1-6): DGGITQSPKYLFRKEGQNVTLSCEQNLNHDAMYWYRQDPGQGLRLIYYSQIVNDFQKGDIAEGYSVSREKKESFPLTVTSAQKNPTAFYLCASTPDRSYNSPLHFGNGTRLTVT.

This clonotype has just a few counts. The chain combines TRBV5-5 with TRBJ2-2; the D gene is possibly TRBD2 (7 bases). Germline-derived CDR1 and CDR2 are SGHKS and YYEKEE (reference sequence). V was cut by 1 base and J by 5 bases, with 15 bases left in between. CDR3 length: 16 amino acids. The CDR3 DNA reads TGTGCCAGCAGCTTGATCGGGGGGCTGGGTACCGGGGAGCTGTTTTTT. The encoded protein is CASSLIGGLGTGELFF.

This clonotype was picked up many times. The chain recombines TRBV7-9 with TRBJ2-7; a weak D match, TRBD2 (5 bases). CDR3 length: 14 amino acids. The V end was cut by 10 bases, the J end by 1 base, with 17 bases between. Per the germline V gene, CDR1 is SEHNR and CDR2 is FQNEAQ (reference sequence). The CDR3 reads CANVPGCQSYEQYF. The CDR3 nucleotides read TGTGCCAACGTACCGGGATGCCAATCCTACGAGCAGTACTTC.

This clonotype was seen only a few times. The J gene is TRBJ1-6, the V gene TRBV2, with D possibly matching TRBD1 (6 bases). Deletions cut 2 bases from V and 7 bases from J, with 12 bases between. This CDR3 comprises 15 residues. Per the germline V gene, CDR1 is SNHLY and CDR2 is FYNNEI. The CDR3 nucleotides are TGTGCCAGCAGTGAACGGCAGGGGACCAATTCACCCCTCCACTTT. It translates to CASSERQGTNSPLHF.

This clonotype was seen many times. This chain uses TRBV5-1 with TRBJ2-6, with 7 bases fitting TRBD1. From germline, CDR1 is SGHRS and CDR2 YFSETQ. Germline trimming cut 4 bases from V and 2 bases from J; bases unmatched to any gene: 3. This CDR3 is built from 15 residues. The CDR3 region is CASSPDRTGANVLTF. CDR3 nucleotides: TGCGCCAGCAGCCCGGACAGGACTGGGGCCAACGTCCTGACTTTC.

This clonotype was counted at least ten times. The V call is TRBV7-2, the J call TRBJ2-5; 10 bases fit TRBD1. The V and J ends lost 0 bases and 4 bases, in that order; junction bases with no gene match: 5. CDR1 SGHTA and CDR2 FQGNSA come from the germline V gene. The CDR3 is 16 amino acids. Here the CDR3 DNA reads TGTGCCAGCAGCTTAGCTGGGACAGGGGATGGAGAGACCCAGTACTTC. It is translated as CASSLAGTGDGETQYF.

This clonotype was detected only a few times. The chain recombines TRBV13 with TRBJ2-2; 11 bases agree with TRBD2. Germline loops: CDR1 PRHDT, CDR2 FYEKMQ (reference sequence). The CDR3 sequence is 15 residues long. With 4 bases clipped from V and 7 bases from J, the junction kept 5 bases outside the gene matches. CDR3: CASSSTSGNDGELFF. The CDR3 nucleotides are TGTGCCAGCAGCTCGACTAGCGGGAACGACGGGGAGCTGTTTTTT.

The V and J genes are TRBV3-1 and TRBJ2-5; the D gene is possibly TRBD2 (5 bases). The J call may be faulty, since TRBJ2-7 better matches the DNA end. The CDR3 loop spans 14 amino acids. CDR1 is LGHDT and CDR2 is YNNKEL in the germline V gene (reference sequence). The CDR3 spells CASTPIPGVYEQYF. For the CDR3, the DNA is TGTGCCAGCACACCTATCCCCGGGGTATACGAGCAGTACTTC.

This clonotype occurred many times. The CDR3: CASSFGARNTIYF. CDR3 DNA: TGTGCCAGCAGTTTTGGGGCAAGAAACACCATATATTTT. The rearrangement links TRBV12-3 or TRBV12-4 to TRBJ1-3; possible D gene TRBD1, 5 bases. The CDR3 totals 13 residues. V dropped 3 bases and J dropped 5 bases, with 8 bases sitting between them.

The rearrangement uses TRBV5-4 and TRBJ1-3; no firm D call. The germline CDR1 and CDR2 sequences are SGHNT and YYREEE (reference sequence). Trimming pared 5 bases from V and 0 bases from J, leaving 9 bases between. The CDR3 runs 14 residues. The CDR3 coding sequence is TGTGCCAGCAGTCAGACTCACTCTGGAAACACCATATATTTT. Encoded protein: CASSQTHSGNTIYF. Looking up the rest from reference TRBV5-4 and TRBJ1-3 gives the full variable domain: ETGVTQSPTHLIKTRGQQVTLRCSSQSGHNTVSWYQQALGQGPQFIFQYYREEENGRGNFPPRFSGLQFPNYSSELNVNALELDDSALYLCASSQTHSGNTIYFGEGSWLTVV.

There are a few counts of this clonotype. The rearrangement links TRBV12-3 or TRBV12-4 to TRBJ1-5; D gene uncertain. With 1 base removed from V and 11 bases from J, the gap between germline ends came to 9 bases. The CDR3 spans 12 residues. CDR3: CASSLVPGSQHF. The CDR3 nucleotides read TGTGCCAGCAGTTTAGTCCCCGGCTCCCAGCATTTT.

This clonotype was observed a few times. The gene calls are TRBV4-2 and TRBJ2-2, with TRBD2 as a possible D gene (6 bases). Between the trimmed V and J ends, which lost 0 bases and 5 bases, there was a span of 16 bases. Germline V gene lookup returns CDR1 LGHNA and CDR2 YNFKEQ. The CDR3 contains 17 residues. CDR3 amino acids: CASSQDTGAGRTGELFF. CDR3 coding DNA: TGTGCCAGCAGCCAAGATACGGGAGCGGGCAGAACCGGGGAGCTGTTTTTT.

This clonotype was detected only a few times. The chain uses TRBV4-1 and TRBJ1-1; tentative D call: TRBD1 (5 bases). The V end lost 2 bases, the J end lost 0 bases, and 19 bases lay between the germline ends. The CDR3 consists of 18 residues. Per the germline V gene, CDR1 is MGHRA and CDR2 is YSYEKL. The CDR3 region has the DNA TGCGCCAGCAGCCAACCAGGGACGAGGTTGGGGATGAACACTGAAGCTTTCTTT. It specifies CASSQPGTRLGMNTEAFF.

The V gene is TRBV7-2, the J gene TRBJ1-2; D not resolved. This CDR3 region has 14 residues. The germline V and J ends were trimmed by 4 bases and 8 bases, with 17 bases remaining between them. Germline CDR1 and CDR2: SGHTA and FQGNSA. For the CDR3, the DNA is TGTGCCAGCAGCTCCGTCTTGGGTGTAGGAGGCTACACCTTC. Amino acid sequence: CASSSVLGVGGYTF.

J is TRBJ2-7 and V is TRBV2, with TRBD2 identical over 9 bases. The V segment lost 6 bases and the J segment 7 bases; nucleotides outside the gene matches: 10. The CDR3 loop spans 14 amino acids. Germline CDR1 SNHLY, CDR2 FYNNEI. The CDR3 bases are TGTGCCAGCAGGGGTCTAGCGGGACGTTGGGAGCAGTACTTC. As protein: CASRGLAGRWEQYF.